The entry that follows covers one T cell receptor (beta chain) sequence. This sample was taken from a study of cytomegalovirus exposure and HLA in healthy donors. PCR used 60 Vbeta primers and 13 Jbeta primers. Using immunoSEQ multiplex PCR, the repertoire was profiled, and TCRdb retains in-frame clones only, with some absent. This repertoire shows over 65,000 clones, approximately 80% found once; its top ten account for around 2.9%. The CDR3 has 11 residues. V gave up 8 bases and J gave up 6 bases; unmatched junction bases: 6. CDR1 SQVTM and CDR2 ANQGSEA come from the germline V gene. V and J are TRBV29-1 and TRBJ1-2, with 7 bases fitting TRBD1. The sequence derives from a woman aged 25 to 45 in good health and CMV-seronegative. Sequenced material: PBMCs. CDR3 DNA: TGCAGCTCCGGACAGGAGGATGGCTACACCTTC. Protein: CSSGQEDGYTF.